This passage covers 3 T cell receptor beta chains from one sample sequenced in a study of cytomegalovirus exposure and HLA in healthy donors. Primers for the PCR totalled 60 Vbeta and 13 Jbeta. The repertoire was sequenced with immunoSEQ multiplex PCR; TCRdb's copy has only in-frame clones and lacks some. This table has 180,000 or so clones, roughly 83% appearing once. The sample was PBMCs. All receptors come from a woman between 45 and 60 years old in good health and CMV-seronegative.

Concerning this clone: One end of the junction is discordant with germline, which a read error may explain. This rearrangement joins TRBV19 to TRBJ2-1; weak D call: TRBD1 (6 bases). The germline V gene has CDR1 LNHDA and CDR2 SQIVND (reference sequence). The CDR3 is made up of 15 amino acids. CDR3 region: CASKVLGASCNEQFF. DNA of the CDR3: TGTGCCAGTAAGGTTCTGGGGGCCTCCTGCAATGAGCAGTTCTTC.

This clone was seen a few times. CDR3 amino acids: CASTSLTEAFF. The CDR3 coding sequence is TGTGCCAGCACCTCTCTGACTGAAGCTTTCTTT. This chain links TRBV2 with TRBJ1-1; D not resolved. Trimming removed 7 bases from V and 5 bases from J, with 8 bases in between. The CDR3 is 11 amino acids. In germline, CDR1 is SNHLY, CDR2 FYNNEI.

The chain couples TRBV7-8 to TRBJ2-7; D unclear. The CDR3 extends over 13 amino acids. V was trimmed by 5 bases and J by 5 bases, leaving 13 bases between them. The V gene's germline CDR1 is SGHVS and CDR2 FQNEAQ. The CDR3 loop is CASSLGLADEQYF. Written as DNA, the CDR3 is TGTGCCAGCAGCCTTGGCTTGGCGGACGAGCAGTACTTC.